Listed below are T cell receptor beta chains from one sample, sequenced in a study of cytomegalovirus exposure and HLA in healthy donors. TCRdb's copy holds only in-frame clones and misses some; the assay was immunoSEQ multiplex PCR. The sample consists of 150,000 to 200,000 clones, about 80% of them appearing once. Sequenced: PBMCs. The receptors were gathered from a girl aged 10 to 17 in good health and CMV-seropositive. Both conserved end residues are part of each CDR3. The D gene is left open where the match is weak. The size field is filled for only some rows; it gives once, few, many or a size class.

cdr3_aa	cdr3_nt	clone_size	v_call	j_call	d_call
CASSPPGQGEDTEAFF	TGTGCCAGCAGCCCACCGGGACAGGGGGAAGACACTGAAGCTTTCTTT	-	TRBV7-9	TRBJ1-1	TRBD1
CASSPYPSGGKGGALFF	TGTGCCAGCAGCCCGTACCCTAGCGGGGGGAAGGGGGGCGCGCTGTTTTTT	-	TRBV5-4	TRBJ2-2	TRBD2
CASGEETQYF	TGTGCCAGCGGAGAAGAGACCCAGTACTTC	-	TRBV25-1	TRBJ2-5	-
CASSRTGFNQPQHF	TGTGCCAGCAGCCGGACAGGCTTCAATCAGCCCCAGCATTTT	-	TRBV7-6	TRBJ1-5	TRBD1
CASSILSVEAFF	TGTGCCAGCAGCATCCTGAGTGTAGAAGCTTTCTTT	-	TRBV5-6	TRBJ1-1	-
CASSQIGGEGGYTF	TGCGCCAGCAGCCAAATTGGGGGGGAGGGAGGCTACACCTTC	-	TRBV4-3	TRBJ1-2	-
CSVVDRGYTF	TGCAGCGTTGTGGACAGAGGCTACACCTTC	-	TRBV29-1	TRBJ1-2	-
CASSNRAGPVSGYTF	TGTGCCAGCAGCAATCGGGCAGGGCCAGTGAGTGGCTACACCTTC	-	TRBV21-1	TRBJ1-2	-
CASSQGQGAAYGYTF	TGCGCCAGCAGCCAAGGGCAGGGGGCTGCCTATGGCTACACCTTC	-	TRBV4-3	TRBJ1-2	TRBD1
CATRISGTGGNGYTF	TGTGCCACCAGGATTTCCGGGACAGGGGGTAATGGCTACACCTTC	once	TRBV15	TRBJ1-2	TRBD1
CASSPRPRDRGPYEQYF	TGTGCCAGCAGCCCACGTCCCCGGGACAGGGGTCCCTACGAGCAGTACTTC	-	TRBV11-2	TRBJ2-7	TRBD1
CASSEVAGRYLREQYF	TGTGCCAGCAGTGAAGTGGCAGGGCGATATCTACGAGAGCAGTACTTC	-	TRBV6-1	TRBJ2-7	-
CASSLTSPSTDTQYF	TGTGCCAGCAGCCTAACTAGCCCTAGCACAGATACGCAGTATTTT	few	TRBV11-2	TRBJ2-3	-
CASSLTSGIHNEQFF	TGCGCCAGCAGCTTAACTAGCGGAATTCACAATGAGCAGTTCTTC	once	TRBV5-1	TRBJ2-1	TRBD2
CASGQTGNRTEAFF	TGCGCCAGCGGTCAAACAGGGAATCGGACTGAAGCTTTCTTT	-	TRBV23-1	TRBJ1-1	-
CASSATGLGYEQYF	TGTGCCAGCAGCGCGACAGGGCTGGGTTACGAGCAGTACTTC	few	TRBV2	TRBJ2-7	TRBD1
CASSEHGNEQFF	TGTGCCAGCAGTGAACACGGCAATGAGCAGTTCTTC	-	TRBV6-1	TRBJ2-1	-
CATSSRGADTQYF	TGTGCCACCAGCAGCAGGGGCGCAGATACGCAGTATTTT	-	TRBV15	TRBJ2-3	-
CASSRPGARTDTQYF	TGTGCCAGCAGCCGACCAGGGGCCCGCACAGATACGCAGTATTTT	-	TRBV4-2	TRBJ2-3	-
CASSSSSYEQYF	TGTGCCAGCAGCTCCAGCTCCTACGAGCAGTACTTC	few	TRBV7-2	TRBJ2-7	-
CASSEYGSGDTQFF	TGTGCCAGCAGTGAATATGGGAGCGGGGACACGCAGTTCTTC	-	TRBV25-1	TRBJ2-1	-
CASSLWSGNGNSPLHF	TGTGCCAGCAGTTTATGGTCAGGGAACGGGAATTCACCCCTCCACTTT	few	TRBV27	TRBJ1-6	-
CASSFSRDRMNTEAFF	TGTGCCAGCAGTTTCTCCCGGGACAGAATGAACACTGAAGCTTTCTTT	-	TRBV27	TRBJ1-1	TRBD1
CASGGMNTGELFF	TGTGCCAGTGGCGGGATGAACACCGGGGAGCTGTTTTTT	-	TRBV27	TRBJ2-2	-
CASSYGASGNTEAFF	TGTGCCAGCAGTTACGGGGCCTCGGGGAACACTGAAGCTTTCTTT	-	TRBV6-6	TRBJ1-1	-
CASSTGTAYNEQFF	TGCGCCAGCAGCACAGGGACAGCCTACAATGAGCAGTTCTTC	-	TRBV5-1	TRBJ2-1	TRBD1
CASSAYRGGSYEQYF	TGTGCCAGCAGTGCCTACAGGGGAGGCTCCTACGAGCAGTACTTC	-	TRBV6-5	TRBJ2-7	-
CASSEDINYGYTF	TGTGCCAGCAGCGAGGACATAAACTATGGCTACACCTTC	-	TRBV7-6	TRBJ1-2	-
CASSSRPPSGGGSYEQYF	TGTGCCAGCAGTTCCCGACCCCCTTCCGGGGGGGGTTCCTACGAGCAGTACTTC	-	TRBV27	TRBJ2-7	TRBD2
CASSLANPRTGELFF	TGTGCCAGCAGTTTAGCGAACCCGCGCACCGGGGAGCTGTTTTTT	-	TRBV27	TRBJ2-2	-
CASSKVTESGDRVRSGNTIYF	TGTGCCAGCAGCAAAGTTACGGAGTCGGGGGACAGGGTACGCTCTGGAAACACCATATATTTT	-	TRBV21-1	TRBJ1-3	-
CASETWGGNNEQFF	TGTGCCAGCGAAACGTGGGGCGGGAACAATGAGCAGTTCTTC	few	TRBV5-4	TRBJ2-1	-
CASSVAGADTQYF	TGTGCCAGCAGCGTAGCGGGTGCAGATACGCAGTATTTT	once	TRBV9	TRBJ2-3	-
CASSGGSTAGELFF	TGTGCCAGCAGCGGCGGGAGCACGGCCGGGGAGCTGTTTTTT	-	TRBV9	TRBJ2-2	TRBD2
CASSVGGGLLEQYF	TGTGCCAGCAGCGTAGGCGGGGGACTCCTCGAGCAGTACTTC	-	TRBV9	TRBJ2-7	TRBD2
CASRTPGADRAVYGYTF	TGTGCCAGCAGGACGCCCGGGGCGGACAGGGCCGTTTATGGCTACACCTTC	few	TRBV28	TRBJ1-2	TRBD1
CASSYTITGNPYEQYF	TGTGCCAGCAGTTACACCATCACAGGGAATCCCTACGAGCAGTACTTC	-	TRBV6-5	TRBJ2-7	-
CASSSPGNWSYEQYF	TGTGCCAGCAGCTCCCCCGGGAACTGGTCCTACGAGCAGTACTTC	-	TRBV7-9	TRBJ2-7	-
CASSSPRQGATYGYTF	TGTGCCAGCAGTAGCCCCAGGCAGGGGGCTACCTATGGCTACACCTTC	-	TRBV28	TRBJ1-2	TRBD1
CASSEVKGGASNEQFF	TGTGCCAGCAGTGAAGTCAAGGGAGGCGCATCAAATGAGCAGTTCTTC	-	TRBV25-1	TRBJ2-1	-
CASSQGTGQGSHEQYF	TGCGCCAGCAGCCAAGGCACCGGTCAGGGGAGCCACGAGCAGTACTTC	-	TRBV4-3	TRBJ2-7	-
CSARLTEAFF	TGCAGTGCTAGACTCACTGAAGCTTTCTTT	-	TRBV20-1	TRBJ1-1	-
CSVGGTGTGSTDTQYF	TGCAGCGTTGGCGGGACCGGGACAGGGTCGACAGATACGCAGTATTTT	-	TRBV29-1	TRBJ2-3	TRBD1
CSWGGPQPQHF	TGCAGCTGGGGGGGGCCCCAGCCCCAGCATTTT	-	TRBV20-1	TRBJ1-5	-
CASSGGTNTEAFF	TGTGCCAGCAGTGGGGGGACTAACACTGAAGCTTTCTTT	-	TRBV25-1	TRBJ1-1	-
CASGLAGTGEAKNIQYF	TGTGCTAGTGGTTTGGCCGGGACAGGTGAGGCCAAAAACATTCAGTACTTC	-	TRBV12-5	TRBJ2-4	TRBD1
CASSGGTSGSADTQYF	TGTGCCAGCAGTGGAGGGACTAGCGGGAGTGCAGATACGCAGTATTTT	-	TRBV2	TRBJ2-3	TRBD2
CASSLGQSGANVLTF	TGCGCCAGCAGCTTGGGACAGTCCGGGGCCAACGTCCTGACTTTC	-	TRBV5-1	TRBJ2-6	-
CSVGGVENTEAFF	TGCAGCGTTGGCGGGGTCGAGAACACTGAAGCTTTCTTT	-	TRBV29-1	TRBJ1-1	-
CSVRGRGEQYF	TGCAGCGTGCGCGGGAGGGGGGAGCAGTACTTC	-	TRBV29-1	TRBJ2-7	TRBD2
CSVDSGASSYNEQFF	TGCAGCGTGGATTCAGGGGCGAGCTCCTACAATGAGCAGTTCTTC	-	TRBV29-1	TRBJ2-1	-
CAWSKTTGINGGNQPQHF	TGTGCCTGGAGCAAAACGACAGGGATCAATGGGGGCAATCAGCCCCAGCATTTT	-	TRBV30	TRBJ1-5	TRBD1
CASSLVAGRNEQFF	TGTGCCAGCAGCTTGGTAGCGGGACGCAATGAGCAGTTCTTC	-	TRBV5-5	TRBJ2-1	TRBD2
CASSYLPAGNPEAFF	TGTGCCAGCAGTTACTTACCCGCGGGCAACCCTGAAGCTTTCTTT	-	TRBV6-6	TRBJ1-1	-